The clone carrying this T cell receptor (beta chain) occurred many times. The antigen is not known. This sample is drawn from a study of CD8 T cells in ankylosing spondylitis. Researchers built TCR beta libraries using quantitative 5'-RACE with molecular barcodes. In TCRdb, the 5' RACE reads were re-called with MiXCR into one record per CDR3 protein. The table shows about 800,000 distinct CDR3 sequences, with 10% to 15% occurring only once. Study-level points and caveats: A motif of eight highly homologous TCR beta variants was seen as apparently characteristic of ankylosing spondylitis blood. With a CD8+ phenotype, disease-linked clones were relatively rare in peripheral blood.

The sequencing input was blood, either unsorted or a sorted T cell fraction (not recorded which). The TCR was taken from a male donor with ankylosing spondylitis.

CDR3 nucleotide sequence: TGTGCCAGCATCCCCCCAGGGGGAGGGTTCCATGAGCAGTTCTTC. Protein: CASIPPGGGFHEQFF. The chain couples TRBV7-2 to TRBJ2-1; possibly TRBD1 or TRBD2 for D (7 bases each). From germline, CDR1 is SGHTA and CDR2 FQGNSA. V was shortened by 7 bases and J by 8 bases, with 21 bases between the two germline ends. CDR3 length: 15 amino acids.